Below, 11 T cell receptor beta chains from the same sample are listed, as sequenced in a study of cytomegalovirus exposure and HLA in healthy donors. In the PCR, 60 Vbeta and 13 Jbeta primers were used. Profiling relied on immunoSEQ multiplex PCR, and the TCRdb table lists in-frame clones only, not all of them. The repertoire holds around 80,000 clones, with under 65% as singletons. Specimen: PBMCs. The receptor set was obtained from a male donor in good health and CMV-seropositive.

This clone was detected a few times. The chain recombines TRBV7-2 with TRBJ2-5; TRBD2 matches 8 bases. Losses at the gene ends were 1 base for V and 13 bases for J; bases not matched to a gene: 2. Germline lookup yields CDR1 SGHTA and CDR2 FQGNSA. This CDR3 region has 11 residues. CDR3 nucleotides: TGTGCCAGCAGCTTAGGGACTAGCCCGTACTTC. It is translated as CASSLGTSPYF.

The genes are TRBV5-1 and TRBJ2-2, with 10 bases fitting TRBD1. Germline V gene sequence: CDR1 SGHRS, CDR2 YFSETQ. J was trimmed by 3 bases and V by 3 bases; bases with no gene match: 2. CDR3 length: 15 amino acids. The CDR3, as DNA: TGCGCCAGCAGCTGGGACAGGGGCGACACCGGGGAGCTGTTTTTT. It codes for CASSWDRGDTGELFF.

The chain has TRBV7-9 and TRBJ2-2; unclear D gene. The germline V gene has CDR1 SEHNR and CDR2 FQNEAQ (reference sequence). This CDR3 is built from 15 residues. The V end was cut by 5 bases, the J end by 4 bases, with 14 bases between. CDR3 sequence reads: CASSPTRLPTGELFF. CDR3 DNA sequence: TGTGCCAGCAGCCCCACTCGGTTACCCACCGGGGAGCTGTTTTTT.

The chain employs TRBV9 and TRBJ2-7, with D unclear. V dropped 1 base and J dropped 0 bases, with 5 bases sitting between them. CDR3 size: 13 residues. The germline CDR1 and CDR2 sequences are SGDLS and YYNGEE. The CDR3 loop reads CASSVLRSYEQYF. The DNA for the CDR3 is TGTGCCAGCAGCGTATTGCGCTCCTACGAGCAGTACTTC.

In this sample, this clone turned up a few times. The V call is TRBV29-1, the J call TRBJ2-3, with unresolved D. Trimming pared 6 bases from V and 3 bases from J, leaving 4 bases between. From germline, CDR1 is SQVTM and CDR2 ANQGSEA. The CDR3 extends over 10 amino acids. The CDR3 region is CSVLTDTQYF. The CDR3 DNA follows: TGCAGCGTCCTGACAGATACGCAGTATTTT.

In this sample, this clone turned up a few times. The chain joins TRBV30 to TRBJ1-1; the D is unclear. Deletions cut 2 bases from V and 11 bases from J, with 15 bases between. This CDR3 spans 12 amino acids. Germline CDR1 and CDR2: GTSNPN and SVGIG (reference sequence). As DNA, the CDR3 is TGTGCCTGGAGTAAAGAAGGACGAGGGGCTTTCTTT. Translated: CAWSKEGRGAFF.

The chain employs TRBV15 and TRBJ1-2; 7 bases align to TRBD1. The CDR3 totals 18 residues. Losses at the gene ends were 0 bases for V and 2 bases for J; bases not matched to a gene: 12. The germline V gene has CDR1 LNHNV and CDR2 YYDKDF (reference sequence). CDR3 coding DNA: TGTGCCACCAGCAGAGATAAGACAGGGACAAGGAGAAACTATGGCTACACCTTC. It encodes CATSRDKTGTRRNYGYTF.

This clone was observed once. V gene TRBV7-2 combines with J gene TRBJ2-5; TRBD2 aligns across 9 bases. Trimming removed 3 bases from V and 4 bases from J; junction bases left unmatched: 6. Per germline, CDR1 SGHTA and CDR2 FQGNSA. CDR3 size: 15 residues. CDR3: CASSFRGGGGETQYF. CDR3 bases: TGTGCCAGCAGCTTCCGCGGGGGGGGAGGAGAGACCCAGTACTTC.

The CDR3 DNA sequence: TGCAGCGTTGATTCAGGAGGGGACACCGGGGAGCTGTTTTTT. Translating gives CSVDSGGDTGELFF. The chain carries TRBV29-1 and TRBJ2-2, with a tentative D call TRBD2 (6 bases). Trimming cost V 3 bases and J 3 bases, with 11 bases left between them. The germline gives CDR1 SQVTM, CDR2 ANQGSEA. This CDR3 is built from 14 residues.

For the CDR3, the DNA is TGTGCCTGGTCCCTGGGGCGCGGCTACACCTTC. As protein: CAWSLGRGYTF. V gene TRBV30 combines with J gene TRBJ1-2, with a weak D call TRBD1 (5 bases). This CDR3 comprises 11 residues. Germline V lookup: CDR1 GTSNPN, CDR2 SVGIG (reference sequence). Trimming took 5 bases from V and 8 from J, leaving 12 bases between them.

The J gene is TRBJ1-6, the V gene TRBV28; tentatively, D is TRBD1 (6 bases). CDR1 is MDHEN and CDR2 is SYDVKM in the germline V gene. The CDR3 contains 15 residues. The V end was cut by 5 bases, the J end by 6 bases, with 14 bases between. The DNA for the CDR3 is TGTGCCAGCAGTCCGGCGGGGGGCGGTAATTCACCCCTCCACTTT. This encodes CASSPAGGGNSPLHF.